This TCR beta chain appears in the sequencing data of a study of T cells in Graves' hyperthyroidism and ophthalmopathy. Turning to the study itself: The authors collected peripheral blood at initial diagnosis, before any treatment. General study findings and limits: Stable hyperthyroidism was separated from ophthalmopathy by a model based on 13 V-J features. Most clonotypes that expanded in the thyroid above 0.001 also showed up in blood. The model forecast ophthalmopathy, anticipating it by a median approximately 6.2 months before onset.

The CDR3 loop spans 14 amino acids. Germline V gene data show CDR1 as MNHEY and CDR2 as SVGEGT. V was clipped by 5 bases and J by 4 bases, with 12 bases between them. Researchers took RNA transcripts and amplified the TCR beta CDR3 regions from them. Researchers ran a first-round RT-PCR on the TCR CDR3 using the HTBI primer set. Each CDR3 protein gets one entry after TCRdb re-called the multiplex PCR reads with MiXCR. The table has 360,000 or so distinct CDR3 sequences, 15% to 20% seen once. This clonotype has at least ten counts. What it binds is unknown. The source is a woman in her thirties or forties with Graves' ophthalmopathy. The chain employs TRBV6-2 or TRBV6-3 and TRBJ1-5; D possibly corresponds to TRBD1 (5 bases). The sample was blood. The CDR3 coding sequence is TGTGCCAGCAGTGACGGAGGGGTGAATCAGCCCCAGCATTTT. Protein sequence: CASSDGGVNQPQHF.